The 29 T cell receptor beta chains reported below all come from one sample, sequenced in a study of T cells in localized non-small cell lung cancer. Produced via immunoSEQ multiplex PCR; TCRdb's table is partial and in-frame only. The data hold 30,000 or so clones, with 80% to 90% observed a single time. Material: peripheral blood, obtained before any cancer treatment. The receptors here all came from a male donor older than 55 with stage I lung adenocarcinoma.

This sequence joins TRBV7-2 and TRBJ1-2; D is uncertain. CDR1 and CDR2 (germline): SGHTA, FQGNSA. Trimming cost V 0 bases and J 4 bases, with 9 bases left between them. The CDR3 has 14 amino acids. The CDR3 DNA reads TGTGCCAGCAGCTTAGCGTCTCCGGTCTATGGCTACACCTTC. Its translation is CASSLASPVYGYTF.

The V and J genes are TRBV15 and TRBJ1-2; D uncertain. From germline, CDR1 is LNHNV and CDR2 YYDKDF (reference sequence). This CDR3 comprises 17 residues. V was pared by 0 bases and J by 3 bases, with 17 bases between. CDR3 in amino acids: CATSRDYIADGYYGYTF. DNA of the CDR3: TGTGCCACCAGCAGAGATTATATTGCGGACGGCTACTATGGCTACACCTTC.

CDR3 nucleotide sequence: TGTGCCAGCTCACCCATGGGGATATTCGAACAGTACTTC. Encoded protein: CASSPMGIFEQYF. The chain recombines TRBV18 with TRBJ2-7; D unclear. The CDR3 spans 13 residues. The germline CDR1 and CDR2 sequences are KGHSH and LQKENI. The ends were cut back, 3 bases at V and 10 bases at J, with 16 bases in the middle.

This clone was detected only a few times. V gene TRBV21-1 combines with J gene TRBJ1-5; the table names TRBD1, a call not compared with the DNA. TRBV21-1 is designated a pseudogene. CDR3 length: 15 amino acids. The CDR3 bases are TGTGCCAGCAGCAAAGTGACAGCTAGCAATCAGCCCCAGCATTTT. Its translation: CASSKVTASNQPQHF.

The CDR3 loop reads CASSRGTSDTDTQYF. CDR3 nucleotide sequence: TGTGCCAGCAGCCGGGGGACTAGCGACACAGATACGCAGTATTTT. The genes are TRBV7-9 and TRBJ2-3; TRBD2 agrees at 10 bases. Germline loops: CDR1 SEHNR, CDR2 FQNEAQ (reference sequence). Trimming cost V 5 bases and J 2 bases; bases outside gene matches: 4. This CDR3 spans 15 amino acids.

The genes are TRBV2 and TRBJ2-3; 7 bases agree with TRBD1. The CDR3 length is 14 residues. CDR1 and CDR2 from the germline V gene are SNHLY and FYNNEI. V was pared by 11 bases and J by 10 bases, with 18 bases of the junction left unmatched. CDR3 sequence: CAGTTGESVRAQYF. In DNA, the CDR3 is TGTGCCGGCACTACAGGGGAATCGGTACGGGCGCAGTATTTT.

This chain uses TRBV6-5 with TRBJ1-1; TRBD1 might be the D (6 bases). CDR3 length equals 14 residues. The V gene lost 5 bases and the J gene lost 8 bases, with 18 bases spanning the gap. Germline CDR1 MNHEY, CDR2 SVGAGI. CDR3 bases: TGTGCCAGCAGTCAGGGGATCCGCCAGGGAGAAGCTTTCTTT. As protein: CASSQGIRQGEAFF.

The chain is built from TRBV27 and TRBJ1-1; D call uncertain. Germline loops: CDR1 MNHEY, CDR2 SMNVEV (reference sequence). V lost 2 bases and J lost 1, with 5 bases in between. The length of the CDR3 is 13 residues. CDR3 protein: CASSLRENTEAFF. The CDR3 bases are TGTGCCAGCAGTTTAAGGGAGAACACTGAAGCTTTCTTT.

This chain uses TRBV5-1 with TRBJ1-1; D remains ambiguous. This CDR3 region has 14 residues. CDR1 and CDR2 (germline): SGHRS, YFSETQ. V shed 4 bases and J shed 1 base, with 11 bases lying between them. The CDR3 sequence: CASSQESWNTEAFF. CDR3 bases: TGCGCCAGCAGCCAAGAAAGTTGGAACACTGAAGCTTTCTTT. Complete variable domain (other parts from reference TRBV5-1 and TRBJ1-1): KAGVTQTPRYLIKTRGQQVTLSCSPISGHRSVSWYQQTPGQGLQFLFEYFSETQRNKGNFPGRFSGRQFSNSRSEMNVSTLELGDSALYLCASSQESWNTEAFFGQGTRLTVV.

CDR3 in DNA: TGTGCCAGCAGCGGTGGGACGGGAAACATTCAGTACTTC. Amino acid sequence: CASSGGTGNIQYF. The chain recombines TRBV9 with TRBJ2-4; D tentatively reads TRBD1 or TRBD2 (5 bases each). Germline V CDR1 and CDR2: SGDLS, YYNGEE. This CDR3 comprises 13 residues. V lost 3 bases and J 6 bases, leaving 10 bases between the germline ends.

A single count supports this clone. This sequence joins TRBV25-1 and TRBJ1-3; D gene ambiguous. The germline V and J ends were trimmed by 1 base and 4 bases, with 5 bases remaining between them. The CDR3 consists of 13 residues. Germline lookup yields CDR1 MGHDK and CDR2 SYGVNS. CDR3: CASSESGGNTIYF. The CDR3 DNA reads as TGTGCCAGCAGTGAATCCGGGGGAAACACCATATATTTT.

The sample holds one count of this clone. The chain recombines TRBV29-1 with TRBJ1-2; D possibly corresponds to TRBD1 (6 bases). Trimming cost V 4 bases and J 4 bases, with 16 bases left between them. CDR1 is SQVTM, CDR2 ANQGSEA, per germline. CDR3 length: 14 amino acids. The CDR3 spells CSVGDVGGGYGYTF. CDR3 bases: TGCAGCGTTGGGGATGTGGGGGGCGGCTATGGCTACACCTTC.

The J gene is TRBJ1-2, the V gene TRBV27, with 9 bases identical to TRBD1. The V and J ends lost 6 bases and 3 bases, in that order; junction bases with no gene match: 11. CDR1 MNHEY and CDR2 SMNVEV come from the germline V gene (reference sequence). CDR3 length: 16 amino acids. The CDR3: CASSHRTGAWDYGYTF. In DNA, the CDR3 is TGTGCCAGCAGCCACCGGACAGGGGCTTGGGACTATGGCTACACCTTC.

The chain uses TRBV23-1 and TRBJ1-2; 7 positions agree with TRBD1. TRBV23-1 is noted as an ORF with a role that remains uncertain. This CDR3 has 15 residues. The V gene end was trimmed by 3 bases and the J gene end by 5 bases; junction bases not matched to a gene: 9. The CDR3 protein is CASSHLRTGRYGYTF. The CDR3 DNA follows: TGCGCCAGCAGTCATCTTAGGACAGGAAGGTATGGCTACACCTTC.

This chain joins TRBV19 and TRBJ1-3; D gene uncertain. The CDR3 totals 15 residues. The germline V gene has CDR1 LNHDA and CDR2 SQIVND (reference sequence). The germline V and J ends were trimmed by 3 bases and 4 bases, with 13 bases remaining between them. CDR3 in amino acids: CASSMPYRLGNTIYF. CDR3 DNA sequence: TGTGCCAGTAGTATGCCGTATCGGCTGGGAAACACCATATATTTT.

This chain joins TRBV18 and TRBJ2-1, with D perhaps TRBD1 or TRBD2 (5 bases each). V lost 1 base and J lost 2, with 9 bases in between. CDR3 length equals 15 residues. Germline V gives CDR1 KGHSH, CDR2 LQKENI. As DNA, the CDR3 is TGTGCCAGCTCACCACGTCGGGGCGCCTACAATGAGCAGTTCTTC. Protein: CASSPRRGAYNEQFF.

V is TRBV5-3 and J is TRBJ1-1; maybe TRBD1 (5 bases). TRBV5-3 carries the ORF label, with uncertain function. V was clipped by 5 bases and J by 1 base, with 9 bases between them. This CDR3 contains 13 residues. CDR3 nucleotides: TGTGCCAGAAGGCCTACAGGGAACACTGAAGCTTTCTTT. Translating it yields CARRPTGNTEAFF.

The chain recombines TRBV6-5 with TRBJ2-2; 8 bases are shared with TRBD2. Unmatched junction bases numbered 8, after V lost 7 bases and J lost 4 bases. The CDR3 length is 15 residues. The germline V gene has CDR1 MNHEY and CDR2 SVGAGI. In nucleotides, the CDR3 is TGTGCCAGCACCTCGGGTAGCGGGGCCACCGGGGAGCTGTTTTTT. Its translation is CASTSGSGATGELFF.

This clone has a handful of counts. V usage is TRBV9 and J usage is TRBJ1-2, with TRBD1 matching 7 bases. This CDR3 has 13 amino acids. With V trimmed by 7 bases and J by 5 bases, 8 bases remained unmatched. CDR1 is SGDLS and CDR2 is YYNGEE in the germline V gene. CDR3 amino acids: CASGTGTEYGYTF. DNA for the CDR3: TGTGCCAGCGGTACCGGGACAGAGTATGGCTACACCTTC. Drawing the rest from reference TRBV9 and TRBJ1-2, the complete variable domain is DSGVTQTPKHLITATGQRVTLRCSPRSGDLSVYWYQQSLDQGLQFLIQYYNGEERAKGNILERFSAQQFPDLHSELNLSSLELGDSALYFCASGTGTEYGYTFGSGTRLTVV.

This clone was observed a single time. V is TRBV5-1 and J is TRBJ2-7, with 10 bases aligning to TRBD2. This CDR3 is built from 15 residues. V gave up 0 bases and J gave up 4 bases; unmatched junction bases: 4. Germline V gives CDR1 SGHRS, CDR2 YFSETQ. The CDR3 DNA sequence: TGCGCCAGCAGCTTGGTCCTAGCGGGGGATTACGAGCAGTACTTC. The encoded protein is CASSLVLAGDYEQYF.

The CDR3 DNA is TGTGCCAGTAGTACCTCAGGGGGCCGGACTGAAGCTTTCTTT. It encodes CASSTSGGRTEAFF. This chain connects TRBV19 to TRBJ1-1, with 8 bases that match TRBD1. In germline, CDR1 is LNHDA, CDR2 SQIVND (reference sequence). This CDR3 is built from 14 residues. The ends lost 4 bases at V and 5 bases at J; junction bases unmatched: 6.

CDR3: CASSRTSGYTGELFF. The DNA for the CDR3 is TGTGCCAGCAGCCGGACTAGCGGCTACACCGGGGAGCTGTTTTTT. The chain joins TRBV5-4 to TRBJ2-2; TRBD2 matches 10 bases. V lost 4 bases and J lost 3; bases outside the gene matches: 3. Germline lookup yields CDR1 SGHNT and CDR2 YYREEE (reference sequence). CDR3 size: 15 residues. The full variable domain, its missing parts supplied by reference TRBV5-4 and TRBJ2-2, is ETGVTQSPTHLIKTRGQQVTLRCSSQSGHNTVSWYQQALGQGPQFIFQYYREEENGRGNFPPRFSGLQFPNYSSELNVNALELDDSALYLCASSRTSGYTGELFFGEGSRLTVL.

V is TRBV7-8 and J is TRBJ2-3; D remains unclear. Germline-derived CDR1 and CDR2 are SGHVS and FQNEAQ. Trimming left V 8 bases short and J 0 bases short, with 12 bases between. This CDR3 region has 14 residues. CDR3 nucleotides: TGTGCCAGCGCCCCCGGCAGTAGCACAGATACGCAGTATTTT. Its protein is CASAPGSSTDTQYF.

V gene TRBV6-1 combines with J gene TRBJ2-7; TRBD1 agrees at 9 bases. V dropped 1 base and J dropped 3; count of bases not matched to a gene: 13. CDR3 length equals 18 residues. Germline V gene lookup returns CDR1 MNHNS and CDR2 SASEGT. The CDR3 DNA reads TGTGCCAGCAGTGAAGAAGACAGGGGGTGGTATTCGGTCTACGAGCAGTACTTC. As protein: CASSEEDRGWYSVYEQYF.

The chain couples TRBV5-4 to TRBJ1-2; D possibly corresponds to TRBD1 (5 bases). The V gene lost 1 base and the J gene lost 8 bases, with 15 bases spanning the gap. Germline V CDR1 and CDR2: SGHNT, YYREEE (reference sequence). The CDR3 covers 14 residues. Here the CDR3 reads CASSLMVAGLGYTF. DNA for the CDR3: TGTGCCAGCAGCTTGATGGTAGCGGGGCTCGGCTACACCTTC.

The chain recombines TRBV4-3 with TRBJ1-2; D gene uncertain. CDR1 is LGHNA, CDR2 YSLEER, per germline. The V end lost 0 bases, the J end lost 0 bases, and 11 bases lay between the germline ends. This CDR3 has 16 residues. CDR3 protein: CASSQENPRSNYGYTF. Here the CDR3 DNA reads TGCGCCAGCAGCCAAGAGAACCCCCGCTCTAACTATGGCTACACCTTC.

CDR3 sequence (DNA): TGTGCCAGCAGTTTCAGGGAATACAATGAGCAGTTCTTC. Translated: CASSFREYNEQFF. The V and J genes are TRBV27 and TRBJ2-1; TRBD1 might be the D (5 bases). Per germline, CDR1 MNHEY and CDR2 SMNVEV (reference sequence). V gave up 3 bases and J gave up 4 bases, with 7 bases separating them. The CDR3 length is 13 residues.

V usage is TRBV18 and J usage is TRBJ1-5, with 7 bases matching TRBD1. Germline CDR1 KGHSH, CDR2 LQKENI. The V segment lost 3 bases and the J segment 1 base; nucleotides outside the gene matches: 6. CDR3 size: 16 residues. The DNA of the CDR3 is TGTGCCAGCTCACCCCTCGGCAGGGGGAGCAATCAGCCCCAGCATTTT. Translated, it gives CASSPLGRGSNQPQHF. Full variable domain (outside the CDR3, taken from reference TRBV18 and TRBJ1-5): NAGVMQNPRHLVRRRGQEARLRCSPMKGHSHVYWYRQLPEEGLKFMVYLQKENIIDESGMPKERFSAEFPKEGPSILRIQQVVRGDSAAYFCASSPLGRGSNQPQHFGDGTRLSIL.

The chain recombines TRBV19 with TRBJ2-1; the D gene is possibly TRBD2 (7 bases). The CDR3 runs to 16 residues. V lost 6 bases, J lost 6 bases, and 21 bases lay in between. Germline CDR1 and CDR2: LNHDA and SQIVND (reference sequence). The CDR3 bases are TGTGCCAGTAGACTGGGGAGGGGGGGCCTGATCAATGAGCAGTTCTTC. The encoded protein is CASRLGRGGLINEQFF.